This T cell receptor beta chain was identified in a study of shared clonotypes between healthy human individuals. Several immunoSEQ plates received, in even portions, the genomic DNA of each subset. Method: immunoSEQ multiplex PCR; TCRdb's copy keeps in-frame clones and lacks some. The sample has just over 2,000,000 clones, approximately 95% seen once. Study-wide results and limits: Measured sharing among donors was expected to vary with sequencing depth. Clonotypes shared by all four sorted-subset donors had higher generation probabilities than non-shared clonotypes. The researchers took only blood, and tissue repertoires probably look different.

A remark on this clone: Antigen specificity is unknown.

The ends were cut back, 4 bases at V and 0 bases at J, with 10 bases in the middle. From germline, CDR1 is MNHEY and CDR2 SVGAGI. The CDR3 runs to 16 residues. The gene calls are TRBV6-5 and TRBJ1-6; D possibly corresponds to TRBD1 (5 bases). Sequenced: naive CD4+ T cells sorted from blood. Regarding subset: CD45RA+ positively selected. The receptor was isolated from a man aged 18 to 29 in good health. The CDR3 sequence is CASSWDRSSYNSPLHF. The CDR3, as DNA: TGTGCCAGCAGTTGGGACCGAAGCTCCTATAATTCACCCCTCCACTTT.